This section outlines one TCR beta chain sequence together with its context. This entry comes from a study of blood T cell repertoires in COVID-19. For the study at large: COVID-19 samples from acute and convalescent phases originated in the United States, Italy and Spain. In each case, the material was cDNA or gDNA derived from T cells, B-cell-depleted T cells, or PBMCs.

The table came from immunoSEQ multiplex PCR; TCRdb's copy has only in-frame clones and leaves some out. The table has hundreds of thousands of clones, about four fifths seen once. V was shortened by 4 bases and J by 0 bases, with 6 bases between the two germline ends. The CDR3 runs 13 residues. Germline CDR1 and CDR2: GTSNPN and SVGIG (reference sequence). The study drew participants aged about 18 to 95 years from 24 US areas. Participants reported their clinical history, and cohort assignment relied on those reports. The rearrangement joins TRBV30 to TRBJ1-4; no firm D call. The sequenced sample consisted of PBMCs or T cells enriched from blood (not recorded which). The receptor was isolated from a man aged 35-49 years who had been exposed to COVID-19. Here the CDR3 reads CAWNGATNEKLFF. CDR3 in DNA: TGTGCCTGGAACGGTGCAACTAATGAAAAACTGTTTTTT.